This TCR beta chain is drawn from a study of OX40 agonist ivuxolimab in advanced cancers. This CDR3 is built from 16 residues. Germline V gene lookup returns CDR1 SGHDT and CDR2 YYEEEE. Trimming removed 1 base from V and 7 bases from J; junction bases left unmatched: 4. Profiling relied on immunoSEQ multiplex PCR, and the TCRdb table lists in-frame clones only, not all of them. Of more than 75,000 clones detected, 70% to 85% appear once; the ten largest clones hold under 7%. The source material was CD4+ or CD8+ T cells sorted from blood, sampled in a trial of the OX40 agonist ivuxolimab. This TCR came from an adult with an advanced solid tumor such as melanoma, head and neck, liver or kidney cancer. The gene calls are TRBV5-6 and TRBJ2-2; 13 bases map to TRBD2. CDR3 sequence reads: CASSLRGLAGHGELFF. The DNA for the CDR3 is TGTGCCAGCAGCTTGAGGGGACTAGCGGGACACGGGGAGCTGTTTTTT.